The clone carrying this TCR beta chain was counted once. CDR3 length: 14 residues. Germline V gene sequence: CDR1 SNHLY, CDR2 FYNNEI. V was clipped by 9 bases and J by 0 bases, with 15 bases between them. A second roughly 6 to 12 cycle PCR used barcoded and J-beta primers. TCRdb re-analysed the 5' RACE reads in MiXCR, keeping a single row per CDR3 protein. There are 630,000 or so distinct CDR3 sequences in the sample; about 30% occur only once, and 15% to 18% lies in the top ten. The data were obtained in a study of blood T cells in healthy people across ages. The TCR was taken from a woman older than 75 in good health. This rearrangement joins TRBV2 to TRBJ2-7; D possibly corresponds to TRBD1 (6 bases). The sequencing input was blood. Written as DNA, the CDR3 is TGTGCCAGTTGGGACATCACGAGCTCCTACGAGCAGTACTTC. Protein: CASWDITSSYEQYF.